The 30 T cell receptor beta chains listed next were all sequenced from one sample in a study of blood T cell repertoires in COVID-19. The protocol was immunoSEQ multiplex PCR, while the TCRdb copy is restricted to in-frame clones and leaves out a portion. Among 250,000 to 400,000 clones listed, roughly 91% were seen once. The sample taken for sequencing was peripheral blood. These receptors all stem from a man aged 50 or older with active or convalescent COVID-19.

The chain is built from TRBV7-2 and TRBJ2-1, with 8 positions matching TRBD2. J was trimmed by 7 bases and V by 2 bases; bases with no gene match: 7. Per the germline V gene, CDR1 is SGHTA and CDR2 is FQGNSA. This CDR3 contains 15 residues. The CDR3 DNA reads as TGTGCCAGCAGCTTATTCGGGGGGGCGCGAAATGAGCAGTTCTTC. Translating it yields CASSLFGGARNEQFF.

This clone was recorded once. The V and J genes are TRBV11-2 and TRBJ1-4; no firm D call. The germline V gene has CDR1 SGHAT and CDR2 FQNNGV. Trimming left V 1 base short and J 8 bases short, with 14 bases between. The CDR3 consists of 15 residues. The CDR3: CASSLGGYFGEKLFF. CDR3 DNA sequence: TGTGCCAGCAGCTTAGGAGGCTATTTCGGGGAAAAACTGTTTTTT. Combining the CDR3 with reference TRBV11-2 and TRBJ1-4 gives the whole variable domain EAGVAQSPRYKIIEKRQSVAFWCNPISGHATLYWYQQILGQGPKLLIQFQNNGVVDDSQLPKDRFSAERLKGVDSTLKIQPAKLEDSAVYLCASSLGGYFGEKLFFGSGTQLSVL.

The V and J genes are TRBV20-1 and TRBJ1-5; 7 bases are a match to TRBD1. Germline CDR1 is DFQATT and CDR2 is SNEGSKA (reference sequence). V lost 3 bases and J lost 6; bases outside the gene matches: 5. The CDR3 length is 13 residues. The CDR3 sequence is CSASQGGPQPQHF. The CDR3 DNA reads TGCAGTGCTAGTCAGGGGGGTCCTCAGCCCCAGCATTTT.

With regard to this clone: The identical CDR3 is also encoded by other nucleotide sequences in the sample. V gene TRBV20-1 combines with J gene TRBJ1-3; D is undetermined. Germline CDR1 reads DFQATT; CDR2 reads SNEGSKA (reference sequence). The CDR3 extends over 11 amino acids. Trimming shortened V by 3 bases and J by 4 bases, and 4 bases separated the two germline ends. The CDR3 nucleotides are TGCAGTGCTAGTCCAGGAAACACCATATATTTT. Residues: CSASPGNTIYF.

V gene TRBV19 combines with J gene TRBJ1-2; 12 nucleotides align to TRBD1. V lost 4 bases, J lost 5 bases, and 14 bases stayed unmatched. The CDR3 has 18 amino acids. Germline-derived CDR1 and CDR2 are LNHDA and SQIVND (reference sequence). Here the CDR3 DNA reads TGTGCCAGTAGTACTCGCTCCGGGACAGGGGGCCGTACTTATGGCTACACCTTC. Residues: CASSTRSGTGGRTYGYTF.

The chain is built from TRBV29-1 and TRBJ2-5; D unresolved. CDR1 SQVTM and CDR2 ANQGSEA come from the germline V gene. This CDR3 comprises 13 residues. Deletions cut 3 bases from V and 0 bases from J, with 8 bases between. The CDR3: CSVDYDNQETQYF. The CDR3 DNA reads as TGCAGCGTTGACTATGACAACCAAGAGACCCAGTACTTC.

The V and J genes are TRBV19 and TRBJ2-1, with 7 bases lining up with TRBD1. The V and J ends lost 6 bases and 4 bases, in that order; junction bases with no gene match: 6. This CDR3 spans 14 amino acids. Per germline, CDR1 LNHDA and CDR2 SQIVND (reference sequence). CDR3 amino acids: CASRPDRNYNEQFF. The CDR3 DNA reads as TGTGCCAGTAGACCGGACAGGAATTACAATGAGCAGTTCTTC.

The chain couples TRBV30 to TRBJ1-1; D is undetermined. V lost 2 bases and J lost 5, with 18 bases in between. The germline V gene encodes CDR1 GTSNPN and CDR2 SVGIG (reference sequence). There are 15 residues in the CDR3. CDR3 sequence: CAWSTPASWATEAFF. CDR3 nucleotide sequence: TGTGCCTGGAGTACCCCGGCCTCCTGGGCGACTGAAGCTTTCTTT.

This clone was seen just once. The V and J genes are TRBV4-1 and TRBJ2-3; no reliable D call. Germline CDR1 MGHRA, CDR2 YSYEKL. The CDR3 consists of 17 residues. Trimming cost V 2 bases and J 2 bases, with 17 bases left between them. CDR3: CASSQSLSGFDTDTQYF. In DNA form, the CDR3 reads TGCGCCAGCAGCCAATCCCTATCCGGGTTCGACACAGATACGCAGTATTTT.

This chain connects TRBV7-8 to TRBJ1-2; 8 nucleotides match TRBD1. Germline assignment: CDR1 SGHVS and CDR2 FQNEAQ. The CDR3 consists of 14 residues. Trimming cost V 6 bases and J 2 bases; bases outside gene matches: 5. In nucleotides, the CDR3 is TGTGCCAGCAGTGCCAGGGGGCAAAACTATGGCTACACCTTC. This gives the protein CASSARGQNYGYTF.

CDR3 bases: TGTGCCAGCAGTGATGAAGTCGGACAGGGGGGAAAGGTCGAAGCTTTCTTT. This gives the protein CASSDEVGQGGKVEAFF. V usage is TRBV25-1 and J usage is TRBJ1-1, with 10 bases identical to TRBD1. Germline values: CDR1 MGHDK, CDR2 SYGVNS. The CDR3 extends over 17 amino acids. V dropped 3 bases and J dropped 8; count of bases not matched to a gene: 15. The entire variable domain, with the rest obtained from reference TRBV25-1 and TRBJ1-1, is as follows: EADIYQTPRYLVIGTGKKITLECSQTMGHDKMYWYQQDPGMELHLIHYSYGVNSTEKGDLSSESTVSRIRTEHFPLTLESARPSHTSQYLCASSDEVGQGGKVEAFFGQGTRLTVV.

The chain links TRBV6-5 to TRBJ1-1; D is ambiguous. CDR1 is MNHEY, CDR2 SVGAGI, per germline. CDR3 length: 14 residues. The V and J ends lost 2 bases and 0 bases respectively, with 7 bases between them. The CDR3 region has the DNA TGTGCCAGCAGTTACGAACAGATGAACACTGAAGCTTTCTTT. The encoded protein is CASSYEQMNTEAFF.

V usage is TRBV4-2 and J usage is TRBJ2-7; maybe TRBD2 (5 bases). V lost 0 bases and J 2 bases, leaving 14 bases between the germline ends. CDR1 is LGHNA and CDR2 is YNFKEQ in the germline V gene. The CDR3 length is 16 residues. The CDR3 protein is CASSQEVRAATYEQYF. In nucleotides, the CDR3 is TGTGCCAGCAGCCAAGAAGTACGAGCGGCAACCTACGAGCAGTACTTC.

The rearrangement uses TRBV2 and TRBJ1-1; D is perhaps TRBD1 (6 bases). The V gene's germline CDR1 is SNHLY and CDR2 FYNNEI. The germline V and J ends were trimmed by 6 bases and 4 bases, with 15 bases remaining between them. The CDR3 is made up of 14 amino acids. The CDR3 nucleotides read TGTGCCAGCAGCCCCCGGACAGAAGTCACTGAAGCTTTCTTT. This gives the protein CASSPRTEVTEAFF.

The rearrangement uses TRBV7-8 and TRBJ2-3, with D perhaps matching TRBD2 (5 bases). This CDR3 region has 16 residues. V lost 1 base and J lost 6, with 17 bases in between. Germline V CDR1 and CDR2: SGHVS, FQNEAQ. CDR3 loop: CASSLVFAPRGDTQYF. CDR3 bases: TGTGCCAGCAGCTTAGTTTTCGCCCCGCGAGGGGATACGCAGTATTTT.

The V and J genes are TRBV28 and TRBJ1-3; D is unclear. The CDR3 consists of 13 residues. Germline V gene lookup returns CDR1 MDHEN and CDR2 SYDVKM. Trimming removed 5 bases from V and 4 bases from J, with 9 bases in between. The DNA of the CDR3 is TGTGCCAGCAGTATCTCAGTCGGAAACACCATATATTTT. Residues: CASSISVGNTIYF.

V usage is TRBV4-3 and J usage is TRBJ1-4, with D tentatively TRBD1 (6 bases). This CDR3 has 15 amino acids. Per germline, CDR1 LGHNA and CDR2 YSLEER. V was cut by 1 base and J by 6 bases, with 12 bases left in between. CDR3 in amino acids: CASSQGTGTYEKLFF. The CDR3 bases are TGCGCCAGCAGCCAAGGGACCGGGACATATGAAAAACTGTTTTTT.

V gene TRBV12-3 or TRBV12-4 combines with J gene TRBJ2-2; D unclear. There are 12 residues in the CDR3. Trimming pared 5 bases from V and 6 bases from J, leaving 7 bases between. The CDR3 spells CASSLPPGELFF. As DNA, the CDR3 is TGTGCCAGCAGTCTCCCCCCCGGGGAGCTGTTTTTT.

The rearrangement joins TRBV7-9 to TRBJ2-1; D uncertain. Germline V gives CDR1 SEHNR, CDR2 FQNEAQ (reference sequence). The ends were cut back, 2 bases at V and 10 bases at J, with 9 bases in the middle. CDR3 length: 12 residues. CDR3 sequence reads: CASSLNSDEQFF. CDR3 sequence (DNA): TGTGCCAGCAGCTTAAACAGTGACGAGCAGTTCTTC.

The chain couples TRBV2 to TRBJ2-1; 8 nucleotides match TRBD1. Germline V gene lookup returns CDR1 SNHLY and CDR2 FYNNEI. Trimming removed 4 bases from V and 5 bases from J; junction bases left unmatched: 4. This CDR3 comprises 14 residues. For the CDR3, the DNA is TGTGCCAGCAGTGCTGGACAGGGTAACAATGAGCAGTTCTTC. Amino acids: CASSAGQGNNEQFF.

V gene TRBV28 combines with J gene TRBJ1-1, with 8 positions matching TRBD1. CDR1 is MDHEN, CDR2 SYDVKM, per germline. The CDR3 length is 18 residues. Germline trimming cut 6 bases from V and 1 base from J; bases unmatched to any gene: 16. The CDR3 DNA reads TGTGCCAGCAGCCTCCCGGGACAGGACTCTTTAGGGAACACTGAAGCTTTCTTT. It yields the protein CASSLPGQDSLGNTEAFF.

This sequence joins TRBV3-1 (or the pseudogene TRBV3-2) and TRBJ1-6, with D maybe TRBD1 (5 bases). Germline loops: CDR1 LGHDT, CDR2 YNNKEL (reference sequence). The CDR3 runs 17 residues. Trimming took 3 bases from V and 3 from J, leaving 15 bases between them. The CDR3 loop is CASSQMGADNYNSPLHF. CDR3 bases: TGTGCCAGCAGCCAGATGGGTGCGGACAACTATAATTCACCCCTCCACTTT.

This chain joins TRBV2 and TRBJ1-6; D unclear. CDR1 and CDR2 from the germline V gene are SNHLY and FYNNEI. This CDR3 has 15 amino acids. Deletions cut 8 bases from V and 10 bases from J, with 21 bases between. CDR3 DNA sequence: TGTGCCAGCGGCTTATCGACACCGTCGTTATCACCCCTCCACTTT. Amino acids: CASGLSTPSLSPLHF.

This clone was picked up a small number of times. The CDR3 DNA reads TGTGCCGCCACCTGGGGACAGAACTCCTACAATGAGCAGTTCTTC. As protein: CAATWGQNSYNEQFF. The chain joins TRBV2 to TRBJ2-1; 7 bases line up with TRBD1. The V gene's germline CDR1 is SNHLY and CDR2 FYNNEI. This CDR3 has 15 amino acids. V dropped 11 bases and J dropped 0; count of bases not matched to a gene: 10.

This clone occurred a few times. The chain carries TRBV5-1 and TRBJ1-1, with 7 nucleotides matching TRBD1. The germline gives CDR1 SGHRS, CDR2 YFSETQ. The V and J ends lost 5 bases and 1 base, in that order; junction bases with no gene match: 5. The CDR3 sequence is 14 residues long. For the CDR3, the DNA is TGCGCCAGCAGGGACAGGAAGGCGAACACTGAAGCTTTCTTT. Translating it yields CASRDRKANTEAFF.

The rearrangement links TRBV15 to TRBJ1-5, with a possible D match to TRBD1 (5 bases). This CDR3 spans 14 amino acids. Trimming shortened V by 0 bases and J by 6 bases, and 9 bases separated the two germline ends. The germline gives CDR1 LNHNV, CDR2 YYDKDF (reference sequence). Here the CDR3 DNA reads TGTGCCACCAGCAGAGATTGGGGCGGTCAGCCCCAGCATTTT. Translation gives CATSRDWGGQPQHF.

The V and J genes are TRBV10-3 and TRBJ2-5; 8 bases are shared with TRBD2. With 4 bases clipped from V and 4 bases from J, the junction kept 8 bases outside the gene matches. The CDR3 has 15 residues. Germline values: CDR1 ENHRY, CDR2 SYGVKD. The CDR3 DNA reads TGTGCCATCAGTGGGTCGCGGGGGGCTCGAGAGACCCAGTACTTC. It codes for CAISGSRGARETQYF.

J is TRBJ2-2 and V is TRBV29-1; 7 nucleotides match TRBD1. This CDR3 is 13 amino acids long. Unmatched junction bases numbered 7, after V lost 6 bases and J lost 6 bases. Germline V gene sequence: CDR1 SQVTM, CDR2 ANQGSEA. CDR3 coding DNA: TGCAGCGTCGCCCCACAGGGGTCCGGGGAGCTGTTTTTT. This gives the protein CSVAPQGSGELFF.

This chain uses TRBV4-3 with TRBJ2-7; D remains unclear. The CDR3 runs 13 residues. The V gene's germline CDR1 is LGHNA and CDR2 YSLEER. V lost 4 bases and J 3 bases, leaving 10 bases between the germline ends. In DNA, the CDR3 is TGCGCCAGCAGCCGCGGCCCTCGCTACGAGCAGTACTTC. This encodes CASSRGPRYEQYF.

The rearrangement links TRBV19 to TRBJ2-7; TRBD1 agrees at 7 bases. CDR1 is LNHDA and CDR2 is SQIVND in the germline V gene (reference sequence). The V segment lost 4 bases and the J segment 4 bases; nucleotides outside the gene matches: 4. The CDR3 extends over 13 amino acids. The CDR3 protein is CASSRDSDYEQYF. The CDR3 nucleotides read TGTGCCAGTAGTAGGGACAGCGATTACGAGCAGTACTTC.